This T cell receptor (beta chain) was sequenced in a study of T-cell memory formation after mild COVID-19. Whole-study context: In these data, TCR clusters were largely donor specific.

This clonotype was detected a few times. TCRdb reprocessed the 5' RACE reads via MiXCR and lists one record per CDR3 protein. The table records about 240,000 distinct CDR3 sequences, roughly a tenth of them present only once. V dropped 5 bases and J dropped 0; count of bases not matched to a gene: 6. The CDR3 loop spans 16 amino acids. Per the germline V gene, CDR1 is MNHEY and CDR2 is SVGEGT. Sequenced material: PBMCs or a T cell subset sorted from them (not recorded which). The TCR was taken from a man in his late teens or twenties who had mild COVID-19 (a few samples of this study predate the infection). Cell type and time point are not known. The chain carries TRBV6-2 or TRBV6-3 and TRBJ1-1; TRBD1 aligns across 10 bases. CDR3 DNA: TGTGCCAGCAGTCACTTGACAGGGGGCCTGAACACTGAAGCTTTCTTT. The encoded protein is CASSHLTGGLNTEAFF.